The 32 T cell receptor beta chains presented below share a single source sample, sequenced in a study of blood T cell repertoires in COVID-19. Profiling relied on immunoSEQ multiplex PCR, and the TCRdb table lists in-frame clones only, not all of them. This repertoire shows 300,000 to 400,000 clones, approximately 87% found once; its top ten account for 0.95% to 1%. The sample was PBMCs or T cells enriched from blood (not recorded which). The receptors originated from a woman aged 25 to 39 with acute COVID-19.

The rearrangement joins TRBV5-1 to TRBJ2-1; D is undetermined. The ends were cut back, 5 bases at V and 4 bases at J, with 13 bases in the middle. Germline V gives CDR1 SGHRS, CDR2 YFSETQ. The CDR3 has 14 residues. The CDR3 DNA reads as TGCGCCAGCAGTCCCGTGACACCTTACAATGAGCAGTTCTTC. Residues: CASSPVTPYNEQFF. The complete variable domain, with remaining parts taken from reference TRBV5-1 and TRBJ2-1, reads KAGVTQTPRYLIKTRGQQVTLSCSPISGHRSVSWYQQTPGQGLQFLFEYFSETQRNKGNFPGRFSGRQFSNSRSEMNVSTLELGDSALYLCASSPVTPYNEQFFGPGTRLTVL.

The chain uses TRBV7-3 and TRBJ1-1, with no clear D. Germline assignment: CDR1 SGHTA and CDR2 FQGTGA. V gave up 5 bases and J gave up 1 base, with 8 bases separating them. The CDR3 contains 13 residues. The CDR3 spells CASSRQENTEAFF. As DNA, the CDR3 is TGTGCCAGCAGCCGCCAGGAGAACACTGAAGCTTTCTTT.

The chain joins TRBV6-1 to TRBJ2-7; possible D gene TRBD2, 6 bases. CDR1 MNHNS and CDR2 SASEGT come from the germline V gene. The CDR3 loop spans 14 amino acids. V dropped 3 bases and J dropped 5 bases, with 14 bases sitting between them. The CDR3 nucleotides are TGTGCCAGCAGTGAGAGCGGGCCTCGGGACGAGCAGTACTTC. The encoded protein is CASSESGPRDEQYF.

As for this clone: The same CDR3 also results from other DNA sequences found in this sample. The chain uses TRBV2 and TRBJ1-2; maybe TRBD1 (5 bases). Trimming stripped 1 base from V and 4 bases from J, with 10 bases between. The CDR3 spans 14 residues. Germline V CDR1 and CDR2: SNHLY, FYNNEI. CDR3 region: CASSEVGGAYGYTF. The CDR3 DNA sequence: TGTGCCAGCAGTGAAGTCGGCGGGGCCTATGGCTACACCTTC.

This clone was picked up a small number of times. This chain connects TRBV27 to TRBJ1-6; the D is unclear. This CDR3 is built from 13 residues. Germline lookup yields CDR1 MNHEY and CDR2 SMNVEV (reference sequence). V shed 0 bases and J shed 9 bases, with 6 bases lying between them. The CDR3: CASSLSSGSPLHF. CDR3 DNA sequence: TGTGCCAGCAGTTTATCCAGCGGTTCACCCCTCCACTTT.

The chain uses TRBV2 and TRBJ2-2; 9 bases map to TRBD2. The CDR3 covers 15 residues. Germline CDR1 SNHLY, CDR2 FYNNEI. V was pared by 5 bases and J by 5 bases, with 6 bases of the junction left unmatched. The CDR3 is CASSRRGGQTGELFF. The CDR3, as DNA: TGTGCCAGCAGTAGGCGGGGGGGCCAGACCGGGGAGCTGTTTTTT.

The V and J genes are TRBV29-1 and TRBJ1-6, with D possibly matching TRBD1 (5 bases). This CDR3 is 13 amino acids long. The ends were cut back, 5 bases at V and 7 bases at J, with 12 bases in the middle. Germline loops: CDR1 SQVTM, CDR2 ANQGSEA. The DNA for the CDR3 is TGCAGCGTTAAAGGGACTGCCAATTCACCCCTCCACTTT. Protein sequence: CSVKGTANSPLHF. The full variable domain, with the rest looked up from reference TRBV29-1 and TRBJ1-6, is SAVISQKPSRDICQRGTSLTIQCQVDSQVTMMFWYRQQPGQSLTLIATANQGSEATYESGFVIDKFPISRPNLTFSTLTVSNMSPEDSSIYLCSVKGTANSPLHFGNGTRLTVT.

This chain links TRBV13 with TRBJ2-5; no firm D call. The CDR3 is 13 residues long. Between the trimmed V and J ends, which lost 0 bases and 2 bases, there was a span of 4 bases. Per the germline V gene, CDR1 is PRHDT and CDR2 is FYEKMQ (reference sequence). CDR3 nucleotide sequence: TGTGCCAGCAGCTTAGGCCGTCAAGAGACCCAGTACTTC. It specifies CASSLGRQETQYF.

For this clone: Other DNA sequences of this sample code for an identical CDR3. The chain has TRBV19 and TRBJ2-7, with D uncertain. Trimming pared 3 bases from V and 2 bases from J, leaving 8 bases between. Germline-derived CDR1 and CDR2 are LNHDA and SQIVND (reference sequence). The CDR3 length is 13 residues. Written as DNA, the CDR3 is TGTGCCAGTAGTATGAGGCAGACCTACGAGCAGTACTTC. This gives the protein CASSMRQTYEQYF.

The rearrangement uses TRBV5-1 and TRBJ1-6; maybe TRBD1 (6 bases). Per germline, CDR1 SGHRS and CDR2 YFSETQ. The V end lost 2 bases, the J end lost 10 bases, and 10 bases lay between the germline ends. This CDR3 is built from 13 residues. CDR3 sequence (DNA): TGCGCCAGCAGCTTACAGGGCGAGTCACCCCTCCACTTT. Translated, it gives CASSLQGESPLHF.

The V gene is TRBV5-6, the J gene TRBJ1-2; no clear D gene. CDR1 is SGHDT, CDR2 YYEEEE, per germline. This CDR3 has 14 residues. The V end lost 3 bases, the J end lost 7 bases, and 16 bases lay between the germline ends. CDR3 in amino acids: CASSYGIPEGGYTF. The CDR3 nucleotides read TGTGCCAGCAGCTATGGCATTCCTGAGGGTGGCTACACCTTC.

This clone was detected once. The J gene is TRBJ1-1, the V gene TRBV13, with D maybe TRBD1 (5 bases). The CDR3 runs 14 residues. The V end lost 6 bases, the J end lost 2 bases, and 13 bases lay between the germline ends. CDR1 and CDR2 from the germline V gene are PRHDT and FYEKMQ (reference sequence). The CDR3 sequence is CASRPGIINTEAFF. In DNA form, the CDR3 reads TGTGCCAGCAGGCCAGGGATTATCAACACTGAAGCTTTCTTT.

The rearrangement links TRBV21-1 to TRBJ1-2. TRBV21-1 is marked as a pseudogene. The CDR3 runs 11 residues. Written as DNA, the CDR3 is TGTGCCAGACAAGGGGAGGGAGGCTACACCTTC. It specifies CARQGEGGYTF.

The chain employs TRBV2 and TRBJ1-4, with D perhaps TRBD1 (6 bases). This CDR3 region has 15 residues. V lost 11 bases and J lost 8, with 24 bases in between. The germline V gene encodes CDR1 SNHLY and CDR2 FYNNEI. DNA for the CDR3: TGTGCCCGCGGCGGGGGGGCAGGGGAGAGAGAAAAACTGTTTTTT. Its protein is CARGGGAGEREKLFF. Based on the CDR3 plus reference TRBV2 and TRBJ1-4, the full variable domain is EPEVTQTPSHQVTQMGQEVILRCVPISNHLYFYWYRQILGQKVEFLVSFYNNEISEKSEIFDDQFSVERPDGSNFTLKIRSTKLEDSAMYFCARGGGAGEREKLFFGSGTQLSVL.

In this sample, this clone turned up once. The V gene is TRBV9, the J gene TRBJ1-1; TRBD1 matches at 8 bases. Germline CDR1 reads SGDLS; CDR2 reads YYNGEE. V trimming: 4 bases; J trimming: 4 bases; junction bases outside the gene matches: 12. The CDR3 is made up of 16 amino acids. The CDR3 sequence: CASSPQGAVRLTEAFF. DNA of the CDR3: TGTGCCAGCAGCCCTCAGGGGGCGGTTAGGCTCACTGAAGCTTTCTTT.

DNA for the CDR3: TGTGCCATCAGTGAGTCGTTCCAGAAAATGAACACTGAAGCTTTCTTT. This translates into CAISESFQKMNTEAFF. The gene calls are TRBV10-3 and TRBJ1-1; D is uncertain. This CDR3 has 16 residues. Germline lookup yields CDR1 ENHRY and CDR2 SYGVKD. Trimming removed 0 bases at V and 0 bases at J, with 11 bases between.

The chain uses TRBV3-1 (or the pseudogene TRBV3-2) and TRBJ1-2; no definite D call. The CDR3 loop spans 14 amino acids. Between the trimmed V and J ends, which lost 1 base and 9 bases, there was a span of 15 bases. Germline loops: CDR1 LGHDT, CDR2 YNNKEL (reference sequence). CDR3 sequence: CASSQARAPGSYTF. The CDR3 bases are TGTGCCAGCAGCCAAGCCCGGGCCCCCGGGAGCTACACCTTC.

The chain joins TRBV30 to TRBJ1-3; possibly TRBD1 for D (5 bases). Germline CDR1 reads GTSNPN; CDR2 reads SVGIG (reference sequence). Trimming took 3 bases from V and 4 from J, leaving 10 bases between them. The CDR3 runs 13 residues. CDR3 nucleotide sequence: TGTGCCTGGAGCGGGGGGTCGGGAAACACCATATATTTT. Its translation is CAWSGGSGNTIYF.

This clone showed up just once. The genes are TRBV30 and TRBJ2-3; weak D call: TRBD1 (5 bases). Germline V CDR1 and CDR2: GTSNPN, SVGIG (reference sequence). V gave up 5 bases and J gave up 0 bases, with 18 bases separating them. The CDR3 has 16 amino acids. This CDR3 reads CAWAEGVGPSTDTQYF. CDR3 DNA sequence: TGTGCCTGGGCAGAAGGGGTTGGTCCTAGCACAGATACGCAGTATTTT. Based on the CDR3 plus reference TRBV30 and TRBJ2-3, the full variable domain is SQTIHQWPATLVQPVGSPLSLECTVEGTSNPNLYWYRQAAGRGLQLLFYSVGIGQISSEVPQNLSASRPQDRQFILSSKKLLLSDSGFYLCAWAEGVGPSTDTQYFGPGTRLTVL.

This clone was observed a handful of times. The chain has TRBV5-1 and TRBJ2-7, with D tentatively TRBD2 (7 bases). Trimming pared 5 bases from V and 2 bases from J, leaving 17 bases between. Germline V gene sequence: CDR1 SGHRS, CDR2 YFSETQ. The CDR3 spans 15 residues. In DNA form, the CDR3 reads TGCGCCAGCAGTATTGGCCGGGGGGCAGCCTACGAGCAGTACTTC. As protein: CASSIGRGAAYEQYF.

This chain links TRBV27 with TRBJ1-1; 9 nucleotides align to TRBD1. Germline V gene data show CDR1 as MNHEY and CDR2 as SMNVEV (reference sequence). V lost 4 bases, J lost 7 bases, and 7 bases stayed unmatched. The CDR3 sequence is 14 residues long. The CDR3 reads CASSSAGTGHEAFF. The CDR3 nucleotides are TGTGCCAGCAGTTCTGCCGGGACAGGGCATGAAGCTTTCTTT.

V and J are TRBV5-1 and TRBJ1-2; D gene ambiguous. V was cut by 2 bases and J by 4 bases, with 12 bases left in between. CDR3 length: 14 amino acids. Per germline, CDR1 SGHRS and CDR2 YFSETQ. CDR3 nucleotides: TGCGCCAGCAGCTTTGAGGGAGTCGGCTATGGCTACACCTTC. This translates into CASSFEGVGYGYTF.

This clone showed up just once. Mismatch with germline at one junction end may stem from a read error. V usage is TRBV29-1 and J usage is TRBJ1-2, with TRBD1 matching over 8 bases. The CDR3 length is 13 residues. Germline CDR1 reads SQVTM; CDR2 reads ANQGSEA. The CDR3 sequence: CSAQPPDRGPLPF. In DNA form, the CDR3 reads TGCAGCGCTCAACCCCCCGACAGGGGCCCCCTACCCTTC.

The V gene is TRBV10-3, the J gene TRBJ2-5; D is possibly TRBD1 (5 bases). The germline V gene has CDR1 ENHRY and CDR2 SYGVKD. V was shortened by 0 bases and J by 0 bases, with 8 bases between the two germline ends. The CDR3 covers 15 residues. The CDR3 bases are TGTGCCATCAGTGAGTCCGTCAGGGACCAAGAGACCCAGTACTTC. Translation gives CAISESVRDQETQYF.

This chain links TRBV11-2 with TRBJ1-3, with no clear D. In germline, CDR1 is SGHAT, CDR2 FQNNGV. The CDR3 runs to 12 residues. The ends were cut back, 4 bases at V and 8 bases at J, with 9 bases in the middle. The CDR3 region has the DNA TGTGCCAGCAGCTCCACGTCGGACACCATATATTTT. Translation: CASSSTSDTIYF.

The chain combines TRBV6-5 with TRBJ1-6; 7 nucleotides line up with TRBD1. Germline values: CDR1 MNHEY, CDR2 SVGAGI. The CDR3 contains 14 residues. The J segment lost 8 bases and the V segment lost 5 bases, leaving 6 bases of the junction unmatched. The CDR3 nucleotides read TGTGCCAGCAGTCGAGACAGGGCGGATTCACCCCTCCACTTT. Translated, it gives CASSRDRADSPLHF.

CDR3 sequence: CASGLAISDRGYGYTF. CDR3 DNA sequence: TGTGCTAGTGGTTTGGCGATATCCGACAGGGGCTATGGCTACACCTTC. V and J are TRBV12-5 and TRBJ1-2; 8 nucleotides line up with TRBD1. The junction had 8 bases not matched to a gene; V was cut back by 1 base and J by 4 bases. The germline CDR1 and CDR2 sequences are LGHNT and FRNRAP. This CDR3 comprises 16 residues.

The rearrangement links TRBV7-6 to TRBJ2-2, with TRBD1 matching 10 bases. Germline-derived CDR1 and CDR2 are SGHVS and FNYEAQ. This CDR3 comprises 19 residues. V dropped 2 bases and J dropped 2; count of bases not matched to a gene: 11. CDR3 amino acids: CASSLRGTGASINTGELFF. CDR3 coding DNA: TGTGCCAGCAGCTTAAGGGGGACAGGGGCGTCAATTAACACCGGGGAGCTGTTTTTT.

J is TRBJ2-7 and V is TRBV3-1 (or the pseudogene TRBV3-2); the match to TRBD2 covers 7 bases. The CDR3 is 13 amino acids. Germline trimming cut 4 bases from V and 1 base from J; bases unmatched to any gene: 1. In germline, CDR1 is LGHDT, CDR2 YNNKEL (reference sequence). The CDR3 DNA reads as TGTGCCAGCAGCCGGGGGGGTTCCTACGAGCAGTACTTC. It specifies CASSRGGSYEQYF.

The J gene is TRBJ2-5, the V gene TRBV5-1, with D tentatively TRBD1 (5 bases). CDR3 size: 15 residues. Germline lookup yields CDR1 SGHRS and CDR2 YFSETQ. Trimming shortened V by 6 bases and J by 5 bases, and 20 bases separated the two germline ends. CDR3 sequence reads: CASTWPQDGGETQYF. In DNA, the CDR3 is TGCGCCAGCACTTGGCCACAGGACGGTGGGGAGACCCAGTACTTC.

The DNA for the CDR3 is TGTGCCAGCAGTGAACTATTCAGGGCAGGAAACACCATATATTTT. This gives the protein CASSELFRAGNTIYF. V and J are TRBV2 and TRBJ1-3; tentatively, D is TRBD1 (5 bases). This CDR3 has 15 amino acids. Germline CDR1 reads SNHLY; CDR2 reads FYNNEI. V shed 2 bases and J shed 4 bases, with 12 bases lying between them.

The CDR3 DNA reads TGTGCCAGCAGTTTAGGCGGGCAGGCAAATGAAAAACTGTTTTTT. Protein sequence: CASSLGGQANEKLFF. The V call is TRBV28, the J call TRBJ1-4; the D is unclear. The CDR3 length is 15 residues. Trimming stripped 2 bases from V and 5 bases from J, with 12 bases between. Germline assignment: CDR1 MDHEN and CDR2 SYDVKM.